Following are 24 T cell receptor beta chains from one sample sequenced in a study of CD8 T cells in ankylosing spondylitis. TCRdb recomputed calls from the 5' RACE reads with MiXCR, one row per CDR3 protein. The sample contains hundreds of thousands of distinct CDR3 sequences, about 11% of which appear only once. Sample: blood, either unsorted or a sorted T cell fraction (not recorded which). The receptors come from a male donor with ankylosing spondylitis or in good health (not recorded which).

In this sample, this clonotype turned up many times. The gene calls are TRBV15 and TRBJ2-7; no clear D. The CDR3 extends over 14 amino acids. The germline V gene encodes CDR1 LNHNV and CDR2 YYDKDF (reference sequence). The V gene lost 0 bases and the J gene lost 2 bases, with 8 bases spanning the gap. DNA for the CDR3: TGTGCCACCAGCAGAGATGGGGATCCCTACGAGCAGTACTTC. The encoded protein is CATSRDGDPYEQYF. Supplemented by reference TRBV15 and TRBJ2-7, the full variable domain reads DAMVIQNPRYQVTQFGKPVTLSCSQTLNHNVMYWYQQKSSQAPKLLFHYYDKDFNNEADTPDNFQSRRPNTSFCFLDIRSPGLGDTAMYLCATSRDGDPYEQYFGPGTRLTVT.

This clonotype was seen many times. This chain joins TRBV6-7 and TRBJ1-2; no definite D call. Being an ORF, TRBV6-7 has a function that is uncertain. The CDR3 has 14 residues. Trimming shortened V by 0 bases and J by 3 bases, and 8 bases separated the two germline ends. The CDR3 spells CASSYSRDYYGYTF. CDR3 DNA: TGTGCCAGCAGTTACTCACGTGACTACTATGGCTACACCTTC.

This clonotype has ten or more counts. The CDR3 DNA reads TGTGCCAGCAGCCCCGCTTTGACGGTAAACTATGGCTACACCTTC. Its translation: CASSPALTVNYGYTF. The genes are TRBV7-2 and TRBJ1-2, with D unclear. Trimming took 5 bases from V and 2 from J, leaving 15 bases between them. Per the germline V gene, CDR1 is SGHTA and CDR2 is FQGNSA. There are 15 residues in the CDR3.

This clonotype was counted ten times or more. The chain recombines TRBV3-1 with TRBJ2-5; D is undetermined. CDR1 and CDR2 (germline): LGHDT, YNNKEL (reference sequence). The CDR3 sequence is 16 residues long. With 0 bases removed from V and 0 bases from J, the gap between germline ends came to 11 bases. CDR3 residues: CASSQDSKAYQETQYF. As DNA, the CDR3 is TGTGCCAGCAGCCAAGACTCGAAGGCTTACCAAGAGACCCAGTACTTC.

This chain uses TRBV2 with TRBJ2-1, with D hard to call. V lost 8 bases, J lost 8 bases, and 10 bases lay in between. This CDR3 is built from 11 residues. Germline V CDR1 and CDR2: SNHLY, FYNNEI. CDR3 sequence (DNA): TGTGCCAGCCTTCGGGCATATGAGCAGTTCTTC. As protein: CASLRAYEQFF.

This clonotype has a count of ten or more. The rearrangement uses TRBV20-1 and TRBJ1-4; 9 bases fit TRBD1. With 1 base clipped from V and 7 bases from J, the junction kept 16 bases outside the gene matches. Germline CDR1 is DFQATT and CDR2 is SNEGSKA (reference sequence). CDR3 size: 18 residues. This CDR3 reads CSARVPPGTGTISEKLFF. For the CDR3, the DNA is TGCAGTGCTAGAGTTCCCCCCGGGACAGGGACCATTAGTGAAAAACTGTTTTTT.

This clonotype was counted ten times or more. The rearrangement uses TRBV12-3 or TRBV12-4 and TRBJ2-3; 8 positions match TRBD2. This CDR3 region has 12 residues. V gave up 7 bases and J gave up 11 bases; unmatched junction bases: 8. CDR3 nucleotides: TGTGCCAGCACTACAGGGACTAGACAGCAGTATTTT. This gives the protein CASTTGTRQQYF.

This clonotype was seen at least ten times. The CDR3 nucleotides are TGCGCCAGCAGCCGAACCGGGACTTCGAGCTCCTACAATGAGCAGTTCTTC. This translates into CASSRTGTSSSYNEQFF. This chain connects TRBV5-1 to TRBJ2-1, with a possible D match to TRBD2 (6 bases). Trimming took off 4 bases at V and 0 bases at J, with 17 bases between the two ends. This CDR3 contains 17 residues. Per germline, CDR1 SGHRS and CDR2 YFSETQ.

The rearrangement uses TRBV7-3 and TRBJ2-6; possibly TRBD1 for D (6 bases). Germline CDR1 is SGHTA and CDR2 is FQGTGA. V was clipped by 0 bases and J by 5 bases, with 11 bases between them. The CDR3 runs to 16 residues. For the CDR3, the DNA is TGTGCCAGCAGCTTAACGTCTGGGGGCCGGGCCAACGTCCTGACTTTC. Its translation is CASSLTSGGRANVLTF.

This clonotype was seen repeatedly, ten times or more. The V call is TRBV10-3, the J call TRBJ2-2, with D hard to call. The CDR3 is 14 amino acids. Trimming removed 10 bases from V and 6 bases from J, with 18 bases in between. Germline V gene sequence: CDR1 ENHRY, CDR2 SYGVKD. The CDR3 protein is CASQPDGFPGELFF. The CDR3 DNA is TGTGCCAGCCAGCCCGACGGATTTCCCGGGGAGCTGTTTTTT.

This clonotype was detected many times. V usage is TRBV12-3 or TRBV12-4 and J usage is TRBJ2-1; TRBD1 aligns across 9 bases. The CDR3 is 13 residues long. Trimming took 8 bases from V and 5 from J; bases not matched to a gene: 4. The CDR3, as DNA: TGTGCCAGCGACAGGGGGGTCCACAATGAGCAGTTCTTC. This encodes CASDRGVHNEQFF.

On this clonotype: This may be a read error: a much more frequent sequence differs by one nucleotide. The chain is built from TRBV5-1 and TRBJ2-4, with D uncertain. Germline V gene lookup returns CDR1 SGHRS and CDR2 YFSETQ. The CDR3 is made up of 15 amino acids. Trimming took 1 base from V and 5 from J, leaving 13 bases between them. The CDR3 is CASSLTPTVENIQYF. Here the CDR3 DNA reads TGCGCCAGCAGCTTGACCCCGACGGTGGAAAACATTCAGTACTTC.

This clonotype was seen a handful of times. Germline and junction disagree at one end, which may indicate a read error. The chain joins TRBV3-1 to TRBJ2-1; D tentatively reads TRBD1 or TRBD2 (6 bases each). Germline V CDR1 and CDR2: LGHDT, YNNKEL (reference sequence). The CDR3 runs to 16 residues. The CDR3 reads CASSEDRGPRVYEQFF. The CDR3 DNA sequence: TGTGCCAGCAGCGAAGATCGGGGGCCCCGGGTTTATGAGCAGTTCTTC.

Many counts were recorded for this clonotype. This chain uses TRBV20-1 with TRBJ2-2, with TRBD2 as a possible D gene (6 bases). V was pared by 6 bases and J by 4 bases, with 15 bases between. The CDR3 has 14 amino acids. Germline V gene sequence: CDR1 DFQATT, CDR2 SNEGSKA (reference sequence). The CDR3 region is CSASGLMSTGELFF. The CDR3 nucleotides read TGCAGTGCGTCGGGACTTATGAGCACCGGGGAGCTGTTTTTT.

The V call is TRBV20-1, the J call TRBJ2-1; D possibly corresponds to TRBD1 (5 bases). This CDR3 is 18 amino acids long. Germline-derived CDR1 and CDR2 are DFQATT and SNEGSKA (reference sequence). V lost 0 bases and J 6 bases, leaving 24 bases between the germline ends. The CDR3 spells CSARDKSRGQRNPNEQFF. The CDR3 nucleotides read TGCAGTGCTAGAGATAAGTCAAGGGGCCAACGAAACCCCAATGAGCAGTTCTTC.

This clonotype came up many times. One end of the junction fails to match germline, which may point to a read error. The J gene is TRBJ1-2, the V gene TRBV5-1; D ambiguous. Germline lookup yields CDR1 SGHRS and CDR2 YFSETQ. The CDR3 consists of 13 residues. CDR3 residues: CASSLTENYGYTF. As DNA, the CDR3 is TGTGCCAGCAGTTTAACAGAGAACTATGGCTACACCTTC.

This clonotype has a handful of counts. This chain connects TRBV3-1 to TRBJ2-7; D is unresolved. The V gene lost 1 base and the J gene lost 2 bases, with 9 bases spanning the gap. The CDR3 runs to 14 residues. The V gene's germline CDR1 is LGHDT and CDR2 YNNKEL (reference sequence). CDR3 loop: CASSQGGTAYEQYF. Written as DNA, the CDR3 is TGTGCCAGCAGCCAAGGGGGAACCGCCTACGAGCAGTACTTC.

This clonotype turned up a few times. The rearrangement links TRBV20-1 to TRBJ1-2, with D maybe TRBD1 (5 bases). Trimming took 3 bases from V and 2 from J, leaving 10 bases between them. Germline loops: CDR1 DFQATT, CDR2 SNEGSKA (reference sequence). This CDR3 has 13 amino acids. CDR3 DNA: TGCAGTGCTAGTAGGCCAGGGAACTATGGCTACACCTTC. Residues: CSASRPGNYGYTF.

This clonotype was detected ten times or more. The chain uses TRBV28 and TRBJ1-5; 8 bases match TRBD1. The CDR3 loop spans 14 amino acids. In germline, CDR1 is MDHEN, CDR2 SYDVKM. Trimming removed 8 bases from V and 7 bases from J; junction bases left unmatched: 10. The CDR3 protein is CASGGRTGIQPQHF. CDR3 nucleotide sequence: TGTGCCAGCGGGGGCCGGACAGGGATCCAGCCCCAGCATTTT. Combining the CDR3 with reference TRBV28 and TRBJ1-5 gives the whole variable domain DVKVTQSSRYLVKRTGEKVFLECVQDMDHENMFWYRQDPGLGLRLIYFSYDVKMKEKGDIPEGYSVSREKKERFSLILESASTNQTSMYLCASGGRTGIQPQHFGDGTRLSIL.

This clonotype occurred many times. V gene TRBV20-1 combines with J gene TRBJ2-5, with TRBD2 identical over 7 bases. CDR1 and CDR2 from the germline V gene are DFQATT and SNEGSKA (reference sequence). The CDR3 extends over 15 amino acids. V lost 3 bases to trimming and J lost 6 bases; unmatched junction nucleotides: 13. The CDR3 is CSARDSGPLRQTQYF. The CDR3 DNA sequence: TGCAGTGCTAGGGATAGCGGGCCCCTCCGGCAGACCCAGTACTTC.

This clonotype has only a few counts. V is TRBV5-1 and J is TRBJ2-3; tentative D call: TRBD2 (6 bases). The CDR3 loop spans 15 amino acids. CDR1 is SGHRS and CDR2 is YFSETQ in the germline V gene. Trimming shortened V by 4 bases and J by 2 bases, and 14 bases separated the two germline ends. CDR3 sequence reads: CASSDGGTDTDTQYF. The CDR3 region has the DNA TGCGCCAGCAGCGATGGGGGGACTGACACAGATACGCAGTATTTT.

In its sample, this clonotype was seen many times. CDR3 region: CSASVGGGPNNEQFF. The CDR3 DNA sequence: TGCAGTGCTAGCGTCGGCGGGGGGCCCAACAATGAGCAGTTCTTC. V gene TRBV20-1 combines with J gene TRBJ2-1, with 8 bases that match TRBD2. Germline lookup yields CDR1 DFQATT and CDR2 SNEGSKA (reference sequence). This CDR3 region has 15 residues. The V gene end was trimmed by 3 bases and the J gene end by 5 bases; junction bases not matched to a gene: 9.

This clonotype was counted ten times or more. This chain links TRBV20-1 with TRBJ2-5; D remains ambiguous. V lost 5 bases, J lost 2 bases, and 15 bases lay in between. Germline CDR1 is DFQATT and CDR2 is SNEGSKA (reference sequence). This CDR3 has 14 amino acids. CDR3 sequence reads: CSAPPRVGQETQYF. CDR3 nucleotide sequence: TGCAGTGCTCCCCCAAGGGTTGGGCAAGAGACCCAGTACTTC.

The V call is TRBV7-2, the J call TRBJ2-1, with 7 bases identical to TRBD2. With 4 bases clipped from V and 6 bases from J, the junction kept 6 bases outside the gene matches. There are 14 residues in the CDR3. Germline values: CDR1 SGHTA, CDR2 FQGNSA. CDR3 nucleotide sequence: TGTGCCAGCAGCTACGGGGGGTCACTCAATGAGCAGTTCTTC. Translation: CASSYGGSLNEQFF.